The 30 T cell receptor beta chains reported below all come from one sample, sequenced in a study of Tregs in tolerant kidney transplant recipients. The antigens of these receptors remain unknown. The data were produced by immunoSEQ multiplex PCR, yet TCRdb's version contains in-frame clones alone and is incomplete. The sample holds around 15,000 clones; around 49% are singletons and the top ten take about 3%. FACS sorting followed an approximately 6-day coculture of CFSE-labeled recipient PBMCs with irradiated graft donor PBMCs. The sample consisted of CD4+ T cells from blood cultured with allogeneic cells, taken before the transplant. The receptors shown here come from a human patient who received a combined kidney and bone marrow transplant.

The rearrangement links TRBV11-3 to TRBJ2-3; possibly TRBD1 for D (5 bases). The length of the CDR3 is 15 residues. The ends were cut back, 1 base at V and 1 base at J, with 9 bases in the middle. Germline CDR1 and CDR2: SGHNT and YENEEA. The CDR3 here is CASSLAGIGTDTQYF. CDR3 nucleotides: TGTGCCAGCAGCTTAGCAGGGATCGGCACAGATACGCAGTATTTT.

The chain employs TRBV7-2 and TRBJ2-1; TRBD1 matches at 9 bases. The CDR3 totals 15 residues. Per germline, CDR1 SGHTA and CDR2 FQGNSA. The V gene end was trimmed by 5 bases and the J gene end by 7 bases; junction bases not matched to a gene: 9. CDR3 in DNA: TGTGCCAGCAGCATACGGACAGGGGCAGGTAATGAGCAGTTCTTC. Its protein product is CASSIRTGAGNEQFF.

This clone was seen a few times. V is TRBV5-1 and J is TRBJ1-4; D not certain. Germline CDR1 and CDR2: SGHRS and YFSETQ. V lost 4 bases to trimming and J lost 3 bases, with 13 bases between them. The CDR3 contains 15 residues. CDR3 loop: CASSQMGWANEKLFF. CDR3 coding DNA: TGCGCCAGCAGCCAAATGGGCTGGGCTAATGAAAAACTGTTTTTT.

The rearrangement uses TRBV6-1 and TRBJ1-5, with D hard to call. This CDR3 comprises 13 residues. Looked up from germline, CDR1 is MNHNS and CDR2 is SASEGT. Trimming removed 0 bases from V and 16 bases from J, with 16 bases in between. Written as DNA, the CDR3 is TGTGCCAGCAGTGAAGCGCTGGGCATAAATAAACATTTT. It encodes CASSEALGINKHF.

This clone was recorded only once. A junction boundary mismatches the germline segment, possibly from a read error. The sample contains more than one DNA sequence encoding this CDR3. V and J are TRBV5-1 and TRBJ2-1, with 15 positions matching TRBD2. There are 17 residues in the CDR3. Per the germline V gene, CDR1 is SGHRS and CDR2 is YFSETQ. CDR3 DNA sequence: TGCGCCAGCAGCTGGACTAGCGGGAGGGACTCCTACAATGAACAGTTCTTC. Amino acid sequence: CASSWTSGRDSYNEQFF.

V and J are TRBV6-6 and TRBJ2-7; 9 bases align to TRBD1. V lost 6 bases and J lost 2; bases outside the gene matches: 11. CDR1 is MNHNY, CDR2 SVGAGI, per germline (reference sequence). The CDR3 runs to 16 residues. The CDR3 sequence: CASRPSDRGLTYEQYF. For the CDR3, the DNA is TGTGCCAGCAGACCCTCGGACAGGGGCTTAACCTACGAGCAGTACTTC.

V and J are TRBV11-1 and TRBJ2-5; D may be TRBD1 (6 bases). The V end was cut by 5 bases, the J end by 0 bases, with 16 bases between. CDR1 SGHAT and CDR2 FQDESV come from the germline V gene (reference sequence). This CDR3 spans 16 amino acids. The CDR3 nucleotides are TGTGCCAGCAGCATAACAGGGATTGCGTACCAAGAGACCCAGTACTTC. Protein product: CASSITGIAYQETQYF.

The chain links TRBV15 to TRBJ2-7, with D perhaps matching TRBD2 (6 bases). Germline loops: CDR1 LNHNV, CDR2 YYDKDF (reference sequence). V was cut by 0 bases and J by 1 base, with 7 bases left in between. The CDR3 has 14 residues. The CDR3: CATSRDRGSYEQYF. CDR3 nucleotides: TGTGCCACCAGCAGAGATCGGGGGTCCTACGAGCAGTACTTC.

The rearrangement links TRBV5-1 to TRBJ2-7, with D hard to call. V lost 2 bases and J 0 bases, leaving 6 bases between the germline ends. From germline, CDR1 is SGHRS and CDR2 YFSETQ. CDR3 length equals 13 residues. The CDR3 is CASSLTDSYEQYF. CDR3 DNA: TGCGCCAGCAGCTTAACAGACTCCTACGAGCAGTACTTC.

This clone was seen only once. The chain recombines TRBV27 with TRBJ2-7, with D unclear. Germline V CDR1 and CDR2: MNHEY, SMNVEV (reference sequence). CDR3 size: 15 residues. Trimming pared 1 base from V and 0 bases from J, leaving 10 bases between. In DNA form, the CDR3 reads TGTGCCAGCAGTTTATTGGAGACCTACTCCTACGAGCAGTACTTC. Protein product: CASSLLETYSYEQYF.

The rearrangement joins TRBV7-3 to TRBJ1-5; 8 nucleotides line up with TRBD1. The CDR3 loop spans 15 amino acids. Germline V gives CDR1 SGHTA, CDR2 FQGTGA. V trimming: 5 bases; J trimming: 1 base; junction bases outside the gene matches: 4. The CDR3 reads CASSPQGASNQPQHF. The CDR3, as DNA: TGTGCCAGCAGCCCGCAGGGGGCGAGCAATCAGCCCCAGCATTTT.

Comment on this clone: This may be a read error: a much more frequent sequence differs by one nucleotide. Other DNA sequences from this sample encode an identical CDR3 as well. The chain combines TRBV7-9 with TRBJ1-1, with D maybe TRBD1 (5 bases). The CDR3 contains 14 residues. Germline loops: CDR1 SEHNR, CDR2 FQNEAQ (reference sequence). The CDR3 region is CASCMGRRGTEAFF. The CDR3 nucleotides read TGTGCCAGCTGTATGGGTAGGAGGGGCACTGAAGCCTTCTTT.

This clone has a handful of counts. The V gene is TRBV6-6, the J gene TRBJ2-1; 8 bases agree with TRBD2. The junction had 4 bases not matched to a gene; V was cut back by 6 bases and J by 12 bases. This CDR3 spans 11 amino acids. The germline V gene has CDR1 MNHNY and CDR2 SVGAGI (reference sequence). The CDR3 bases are TGTGCCAGCAGGGGGGCGGGAGGGCAGTTCTTC. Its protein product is CASRGAGGQFF.

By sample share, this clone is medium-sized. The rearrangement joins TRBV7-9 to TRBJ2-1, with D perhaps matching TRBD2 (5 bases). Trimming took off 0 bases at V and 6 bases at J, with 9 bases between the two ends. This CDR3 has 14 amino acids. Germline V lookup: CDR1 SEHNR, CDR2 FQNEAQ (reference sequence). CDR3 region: CASSLAPGFNEQFF. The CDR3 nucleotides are TGTGCCAGCAGCTTAGCGCCGGGGTTCAATGAGCAGTTCTTC.

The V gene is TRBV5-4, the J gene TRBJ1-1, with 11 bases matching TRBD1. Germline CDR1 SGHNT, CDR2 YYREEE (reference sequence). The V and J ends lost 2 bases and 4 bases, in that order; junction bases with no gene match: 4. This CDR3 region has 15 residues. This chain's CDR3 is CASSLVGTGGTEAFF. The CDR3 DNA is TGTGCCAGCAGCTTAGTGGGGACAGGGGGCACTGAAGCTTTCTTT.

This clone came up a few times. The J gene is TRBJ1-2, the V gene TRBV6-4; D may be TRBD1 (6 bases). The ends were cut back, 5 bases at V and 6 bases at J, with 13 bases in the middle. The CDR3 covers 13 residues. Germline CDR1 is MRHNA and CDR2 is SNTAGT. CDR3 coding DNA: TGTGCCAGCAGTCCCCAGGGGTTCCATGGCTACACCTTC. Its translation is CASSPQGFHGYTF.

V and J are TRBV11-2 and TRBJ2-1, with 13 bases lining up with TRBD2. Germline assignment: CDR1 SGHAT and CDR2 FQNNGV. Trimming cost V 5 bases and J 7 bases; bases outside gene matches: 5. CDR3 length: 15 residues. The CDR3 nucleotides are TGTGCCAGCAGCCCCCTGGGACTAGCGGGGAATGAGCAGTTCTTC. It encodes CASSPLGLAGNEQFF.

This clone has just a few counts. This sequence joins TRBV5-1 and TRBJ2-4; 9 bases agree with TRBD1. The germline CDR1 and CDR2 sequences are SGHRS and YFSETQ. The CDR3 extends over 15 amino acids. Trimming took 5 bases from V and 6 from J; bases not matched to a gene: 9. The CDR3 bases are TGCGCCAGCAGTTTCTCCGGGACAGGGCTAAACATTCAGTACTTC. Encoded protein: CASSFSGTGLNIQYF.

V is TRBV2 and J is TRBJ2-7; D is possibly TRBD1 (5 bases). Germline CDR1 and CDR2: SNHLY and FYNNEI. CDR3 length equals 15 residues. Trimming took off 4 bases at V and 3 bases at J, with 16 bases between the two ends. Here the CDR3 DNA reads TGTGCCAGCAGTGTAACCTTGGGGCGGTTCTACGAGCAGTACTTC. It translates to CASSVTLGRFYEQYF.

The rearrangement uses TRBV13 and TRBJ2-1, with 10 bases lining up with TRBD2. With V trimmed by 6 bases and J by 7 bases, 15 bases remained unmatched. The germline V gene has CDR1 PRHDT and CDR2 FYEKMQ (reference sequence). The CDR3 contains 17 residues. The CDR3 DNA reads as TGTGCCAGCAGACGGACTAGCGGTAAGGTTGGGGAAAATGAGCAGTTCTTC. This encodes CASRRTSGKVGENEQFF.

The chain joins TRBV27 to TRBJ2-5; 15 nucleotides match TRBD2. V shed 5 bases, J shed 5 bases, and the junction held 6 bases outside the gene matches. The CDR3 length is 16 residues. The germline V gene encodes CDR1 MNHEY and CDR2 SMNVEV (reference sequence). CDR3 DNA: TGTGCCAGCAGTCGTACCGGGACTAGCGGGGGGGAGACCCAGTACTTC. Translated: CASSRTGTSGGETQYF.

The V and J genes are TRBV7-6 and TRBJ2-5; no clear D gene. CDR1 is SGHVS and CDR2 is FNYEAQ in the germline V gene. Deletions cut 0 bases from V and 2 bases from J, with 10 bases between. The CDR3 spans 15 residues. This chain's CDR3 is CASSLAAVPQETQYF. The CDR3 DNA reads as TGTGCCAGCAGCTTAGCTGCAGTTCCGCAAGAGACCCAGTACTTC.

The CDR3 coding sequence is TGCGCCAGCAGCCAGTCGGACAGGGGTTATCAGCCCCAGCATTTT. Its translation: CASSQSDRGYQPQHF. The chain couples TRBV4-3 to TRBJ1-5; 9 bases line up with TRBD1. The ends lost 3 bases at V and 5 bases at J; junction bases unmatched: 5. The germline gives CDR1 LGHNA, CDR2 YSLEER. The CDR3 is made up of 15 amino acids.

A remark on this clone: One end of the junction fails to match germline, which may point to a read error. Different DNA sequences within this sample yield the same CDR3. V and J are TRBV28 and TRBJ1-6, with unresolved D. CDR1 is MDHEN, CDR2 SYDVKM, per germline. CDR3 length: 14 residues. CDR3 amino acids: CASKKSSYNSPLHF. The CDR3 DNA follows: TGTGCCAGCAAGAAGAGCTCCTATAATTCCCCCCTCCACTTT.

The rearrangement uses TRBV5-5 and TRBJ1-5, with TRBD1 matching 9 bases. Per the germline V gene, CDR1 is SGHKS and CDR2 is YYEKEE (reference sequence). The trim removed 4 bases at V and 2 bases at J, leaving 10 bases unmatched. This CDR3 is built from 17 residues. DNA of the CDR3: TGTGCCAGCAGCCGGACCGGGACAGGGAGTCGCAATCAGCCCCAGCATTTT. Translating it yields CASSRTGTGSRNQPQHF. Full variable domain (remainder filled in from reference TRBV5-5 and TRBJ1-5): DAGVTQSPTHLIKTRGQQVTLRCSPISGHKSVSWYQQVLGQGPQFIFQYYEKEERGRGNFPDRFSARQFPNYSSELNVNALLLGDSALYLCASSRTGTGSRNQPQHFGDGTRLSIL.

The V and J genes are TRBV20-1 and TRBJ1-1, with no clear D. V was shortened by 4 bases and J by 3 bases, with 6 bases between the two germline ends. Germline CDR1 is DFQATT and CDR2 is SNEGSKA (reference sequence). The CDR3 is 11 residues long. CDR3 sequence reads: CSAMAYTEAFF. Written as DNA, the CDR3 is TGCAGTGCTATGGCATACACTGAAGCTTTCTTT.

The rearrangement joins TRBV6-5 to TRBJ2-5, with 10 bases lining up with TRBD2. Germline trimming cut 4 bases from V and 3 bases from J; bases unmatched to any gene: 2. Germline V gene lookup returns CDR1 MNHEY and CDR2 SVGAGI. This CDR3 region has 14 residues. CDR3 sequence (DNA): TGTGCCAGCAGTTCGCTAGCGGGGGAAGAGACCCAGTACTTC. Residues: CASSSLAGEETQYF.

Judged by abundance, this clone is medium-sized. For the CDR3, the DNA is TGTGCCCATGCCAAGGGGACTGGGGCACCTGAAGCTTTCTTT. Translated, it gives CAHAKGTGAPEAFF. This chain connects TRBV6-4 to TRBJ1-1; D may be TRBD1 (5 bases). Germline lookup yields CDR1 MRHNA and CDR2 SNTAGT. The ends were cut back, 11 bases at V and 6 bases at J, with 22 bases in the middle. CDR3 size: 14 residues.

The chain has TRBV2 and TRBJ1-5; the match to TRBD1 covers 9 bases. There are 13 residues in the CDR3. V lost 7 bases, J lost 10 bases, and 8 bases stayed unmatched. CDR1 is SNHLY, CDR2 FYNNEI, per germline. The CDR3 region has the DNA TGTGCCAGCACTGGACAGGGGATCAGCCCCCAGCATTTT. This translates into CASTGQGISPQHF.

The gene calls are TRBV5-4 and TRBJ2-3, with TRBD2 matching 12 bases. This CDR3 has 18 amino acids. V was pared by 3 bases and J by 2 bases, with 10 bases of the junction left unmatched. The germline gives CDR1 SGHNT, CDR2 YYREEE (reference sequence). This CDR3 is CASSWGPSGRGITDTQYF. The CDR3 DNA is TGTGCCAGCAGCTGGGGGCCTAGCGGGAGGGGGATCACAGATACGCAGTATTTT.